The 24 T cell receptor beta chains given below trace back to one sample, sequenced in a study of control samples from healthy donors and cancer patients. Sequenced by immunoSEQ multiplex PCR; TCRdb stores in-frame clones only, minus some. The sample records about 160,000 clones, around nine tenths being singletons. Material for sequencing was blood. These receptors all come from a man younger than 40 in good health.

The V and J genes are TRBV19 and TRBJ2-3; D unresolved. V was trimmed by 6 bases and J by 5 bases, leaving 18 bases between them. The germline V gene has CDR1 LNHDA and CDR2 SQIVND (reference sequence). The CDR3 has 15 residues. The CDR3 sequence is CASSGPDLRRDTQYF. For the CDR3, the DNA is TGTGCCAGTAGCGGCCCGGACCTTAGGCGAGATACGCAGTATTTT.

The rearrangement links TRBV28 to TRBJ1-1; D ambiguous. Deletions cut 5 bases from V and 9 bases from J, with 13 bases between. The CDR3 spans 12 residues. The germline V gene has CDR1 MDHEN and CDR2 SYDVKM. The CDR3 is CASSLNARQAFF. The CDR3 coding sequence is TGTGCCAGCAGTCTTAACGCCCGCCAAGCTTTCTTT.

This chain links TRBV3-1 (or the pseudogene TRBV3-2) with TRBJ1-2; D is unclear. This CDR3 is built from 13 residues. The V end was cut by 5 bases, the J end by 4 bases, with 11 bases between. Germline V lookup: CDR1 LGHDT, CDR2 YNNKEL (reference sequence). CDR3 residues: CASSGDGSYGYTF. The CDR3 nucleotides are TGTGCCAGCAGCGGAGATGGCAGCTATGGCTACACCTTC.

J is TRBJ1-2 and V is TRBV3-1 (or the pseudogene TRBV3-2); a possible D gene is TRBD1 (5 bases). The ends were cut back, 2 bases at V and 2 bases at J, with 9 bases in the middle. This CDR3 spans 14 amino acids. CDR1 and CDR2 (germline): LGHDT, YNNKEL (reference sequence). CDR3 coding DNA: TGTGCCAGCAGCCAATTAGGGGCGAACTATGGCTACACCTTC. Its protein is CASSQLGANYGYTF.

The rearrangement links TRBV19 to TRBJ1-2; no clear D. CDR1 and CDR2 from the germline V gene are LNHDA and SQIVND (reference sequence). With 3 bases removed from V and 0 bases from J, the gap between germline ends came to 11 bases. This CDR3 has 15 amino acids. CDR3 in DNA: TGTGCCAGTAGTATGCCGGCATCAGCTAACTATGGCTACACCTTC. Its protein product is CASSMPASANYGYTF.

This chain links TRBV27 with TRBJ1-3; 9 nucleotides match TRBD1. The CDR3 covers 16 residues. Germline CDR1 is MNHEY and CDR2 is SMNVEV (reference sequence). V shed 6 bases, J shed 0 bases, and the junction held 6 bases outside the gene matches. CDR3 nucleotides: TGTGCCAGCAGAGAACAGGGGGCGAGCTCTGGAAACACCATATATTTT. This translates into CASREQGASSGNTIYF.

This chain uses TRBV19 with TRBJ1-1, with D hard to call. The CDR3 is 15 amino acids. Germline CDR1 reads LNHDA; CDR2 reads SQIVND (reference sequence). V was trimmed by 3 bases and J by 5 bases, leaving 16 bases between them. The CDR3 sequence is CASSIPLGVMTEAFF. In DNA, the CDR3 is TGTGCCAGTAGTATCCCGCTGGGAGTAATGACTGAAGCTTTCTTT.

The V call is TRBV7-2, the J call TRBJ1-2, with 7 bases that match TRBD1. Trimming took 4 bases from V and 8 from J; bases not matched to a gene: 4. Germline assignment: CDR1 SGHTA and CDR2 FQGNSA. CDR3 length: 12 amino acids. The CDR3 spells CASSSTGNGYTF. CDR3 coding DNA: TGTGCCAGCAGCTCGACAGGGAACGGCTACACCTTC. The full variable domain, its missing parts supplied by reference TRBV7-2 and TRBJ1-2, is GAGVSQSPSNKVTEKGKDVELRCDPISGHTALYWYRQSLGQGLEFLIYFQGNSAPDKSGLPSDRFSAERTGGSVSTLTIQRTQQEDSAVYLCASSSTGNGYTFGSGTRLTVV.

The chain couples TRBV28 to TRBJ1-5; D might be TRBD1 (5 bases). CDR3 size: 17 residues. CDR1 MDHEN and CDR2 SYDVKM come from the germline V gene. V lost 3 bases to trimming and J lost 5 bases, with 20 bases between them. CDR3 residues: CASSFGWNRNFHQPQHF. CDR3 DNA sequence: TGTGCCAGCAGTTTCGGATGGAACAGGAACTTTCATCAGCCCCAGCATTTT. Full variable domain (missing parts from reference TRBV28 and TRBJ1-5): DVKVTQSSRYLVKRTGEKVFLECVQDMDHENMFWYRQDPGLGLRLIYFSYDVKMKEKGDIPEGYSVSREKKERFSLILESASTNQTSMYLCASSFGWNRNFHQPQHFGDGTRLSIL.

This chain uses TRBV19 with TRBJ1-5; 8 bases fit TRBD1. CDR1 is LNHDA and CDR2 is SQIVND in the germline V gene (reference sequence). The CDR3 spans 15 residues. Trimming cost V 3 bases and J 5 bases; bases outside gene matches: 6. CDR3 protein: CASSIWGQVDQPQHF. CDR3 sequence (DNA): TGTGCCAGTAGTATCTGGGGACAGGTCGATCAGCCCCAGCATTTT.

In its sample, this clone was seen a few times. The chain joins TRBV5-6 to TRBJ2-7; 7 bases map to TRBD1. This CDR3 is built from 14 residues. Germline CDR1 SGHDT, CDR2 YYEEEE. V was clipped by 2 bases and J by 4 bases; unmatched bases: 6. Here the CDR3 DNA reads TGTGCCAGCAGCTTTTCCGGGACAGAATACGAGCAGTACTTC. Translation gives CASSFSGTEYEQYF. The variable domain in full, completed from reference TRBV5-6 and TRBJ2-7, reads DAGVTQSPTHLIKTRGQQVTLRCSPKSGHDTVSWYQQALGQGPQFIFQYYEEEERQRGNFPDRFSGHQFPNYSSELNVNALLLGDSALYLCASSFSGTEYEQYFGPGTRLTVT.

The chain uses TRBV3-1 (or the pseudogene TRBV3-2) and TRBJ2-7, with D possibly called TRBD1 or TRBD2 (5 bases each). The CDR3 runs 13 residues. The V gene lost 3 bases and the J gene lost 0 bases, with 6 bases spanning the gap. Germline V gene data show CDR1 as LGHDT and CDR2 as YNNKEL (reference sequence). CDR3 in amino acids: CASSHGTSYEQYF. The CDR3 DNA follows: TGTGCCAGCAGCCACGGGACCTCCTACGAGCAGTACTTC.

The J gene is TRBJ2-1, the V gene TRBV6-6; 12 nucleotides match TRBD2. The ends lost 4 bases at V and 10 bases at J; junction bases unmatched: 8. The CDR3 contains 15 residues. Germline V lookup: CDR1 MNHNY, CDR2 SVGAGI (reference sequence). As DNA, the CDR3 is TGTGCCAGCAGTTCGTACTCGACTAGCGGGGGAGAGCAGTTCTTC. Translating gives CASSSYSTSGGEQFF.

CDR3 sequence reads: CASSSTGYGYTF. Written as DNA, the CDR3 is TGTGCCAGCAGTTCGACAGGGTATGGCTACACCTTC. The V gene is TRBV6-6, the J gene TRBJ1-2, with 7 nucleotides matching TRBD1. The CDR3 covers 12 residues. Unmatched junction bases numbered 1, after V lost 4 bases and J lost 5 bases. Per the germline V gene, CDR1 is MNHNY and CDR2 is SVGAGI (reference sequence).

The J gene is TRBJ1-4, the V gene TRBV18, with TRBD1 as a possible D gene (5 bases). The V end was cut by 3 bases, the J end by 0 bases, with 11 bases between. Germline V CDR1 and CDR2: KGHSH, LQKENI. The CDR3 consists of 16 residues. CDR3: CASSPDRSPTNEKLFF. CDR3 nucleotide sequence: TGTGCCAGCTCACCCGACAGATCCCCAACTAATGAAAAACTGTTTTTT.

This chain uses TRBV7-9 with TRBJ1-4; TRBD1 matches at 7 bases. The V and J ends lost 3 bases and 8 bases, in that order; junction bases with no gene match: 6. CDR3 size: 14 residues. Germline V gene sequence: CDR1 SEHNR, CDR2 FQNEAQ (reference sequence). CDR3 DNA: TGTGCCAGCAGCTTCGACAGGGTTGGGGAAAAACTGTTTTTT. Translating it yields CASSFDRVGEKLFF. Based on the CDR3 plus reference TRBV7-9 and TRBJ1-4, the full variable domain is DTGVSQNPRHKITKRGQNVTFRCDPISEHNRLYWYRQTLGQGPEFLTYFQNEAQLEKSRLLSDRFSAERPKGSFSTLEIQRTEQGDSAMYLCASSFDRVGEKLFFGSGTQLSVL.

V usage is TRBV14 and J usage is TRBJ2-1; 8 bases map to TRBD1. This CDR3 is 17 amino acids long. V trimming: 6 bases; J trimming: 0 bases; junction bases outside the gene matches: 10. Germline V gene data show CDR1 as SGHDN and CDR2 as FVKESK. The CDR3 sequence: CASSINQGASSYNEQFF. CDR3 nucleotides: TGTGCCAGCAGTATTAACCAGGGGGCGAGCTCCTACAATGAGCAGTTCTTC.

This clone came up once. This chain uses TRBV4-1 with TRBJ2-5; D is perhaps TRBD2 (5 bases). Germline CDR1 reads MGHRA; CDR2 reads YSYEKL. This CDR3 contains 15 residues. Between the trimmed V and J ends, which lost 7 bases and 2 bases, there was a span of 17 bases. The CDR3, as DNA: TGCGCCAGCACTCCTCAGCTGGGAGCACAAGAGACCCAGTACTTC. The encoded protein is CASTPQLGAQETQYF.

The genes are TRBV6-2 or TRBV6-3 and TRBJ2-7; 8 bases match TRBD2. The germline V gene encodes CDR1 MNHEY and CDR2 SVGEGT. The CDR3 has 15 amino acids. V lost 2 bases and J lost 5; bases outside the gene matches: 8. The CDR3 is CASSYGGLGKDEQYF. In DNA, the CDR3 is TGTGCCAGCAGTTACGGGGGACTAGGCAAGGACGAGCAGTACTTC.

This clone has a handful of counts. This sequence joins TRBV19 and TRBJ1-5, with 8 bases lining up with TRBD1. Germline V gives CDR1 LNHDA, CDR2 SQIVND (reference sequence). The CDR3 is made up of 16 amino acids. Trimming at V came to 7 bases and at J to 3 bases, leaving 11 bases not matched to a gene. The CDR3 DNA sequence: TGTGCCAGTACCCCCAGGACAGGGAATGCCAATCAGCCCCAGCATTTT. Residues: CASTPRTGNANQPQHF.

This sequence joins TRBV5-1 and TRBJ1-2; unclear D gene. Germline values: CDR1 SGHRS, CDR2 YFSETQ. V was clipped by 5 bases and J by 8 bases, with 16 bases between them. CDR3 length: 13 amino acids. CDR3 coding DNA: TGCGCCAGCAGGTCGGAGGGAGGAAGAGGCTACACCTTC. Translated, it gives CASRSEGGRGYTF.

This chain joins TRBV20-1 and TRBJ2-7; D is possibly TRBD1 or TRBD2 (5 bases each). V was shortened by 6 bases and J by 3 bases, with 15 bases between the two germline ends. The CDR3 loop spans 13 amino acids. Germline-derived CDR1 and CDR2 are DFQATT and SNEGSKA (reference sequence). The CDR3 loop reads CSASTGTRYEQYF. The DNA of the CDR3 is TGCAGTGCAAGTACCGGGACCCGCTACGAGCAGTACTTC.

V usage is TRBV19 and J usage is TRBJ1-1; 10 bases align to TRBD1. Germline trimming cut 5 bases from V and 9 bases from J; bases unmatched to any gene: 3. The germline gives CDR1 LNHDA, CDR2 SQIVND (reference sequence). CDR3 length: 12 residues. The CDR3 nucleotides are TGTGCCAGTAGTTTGGGACAGGGGCAAGCTTTCTTT. Amino acid sequence: CASSLGQGQAFF.

The J gene is TRBJ2-3, the V gene TRBV6-5; D unclear. Germline CDR1 is MNHEY and CDR2 is SVGAGI. V lost 4 bases and J 0 bases, leaving 8 bases between the germline ends. The CDR3 is made up of 14 amino acids. The CDR3 region has the DNA TGTGCCAGCAGTTTAGCAGATAGCACAGATACGCAGTATTTT. This codes for CASSLADSTDTQYF.